This T cell receptor beta chain was obtained from a study of blood T cell repertoires in COVID-19. The CDR3 has 15 amino acids. The germline CDR1 and CDR2 sequences are MDHEN and SYDVKM. The V end lost 6 bases, the J end lost 0 bases, and 13 bases lay between the germline ends. Assay: immunoSEQ multiplex PCR; the TCRdb copy retains only in-frame clones and omits some. The sample contains 150,000 to 200,000 clones, more than 75% of which appear only once. The rearrangement links TRBV28 to TRBJ2-3, with a weak D call TRBD1 (6 bases). What was sequenced was PBMCs or T cells enriched from blood (not recorded which). This TCR was recovered from a woman younger than 45 who had recovered from COVID-19. For the CDR3, the DNA is TGTGCCAGCAGCCGCGCAGGGGTTAGCACAGATACGCAGTATTTT. This translates into CASSRAGVSTDTQYF.